These T cell receptor beta chains were read from a single sample in a study of radiation and T cells in renal cell carcinoma. The protocol was immunoSEQ multiplex PCR, while the TCRdb copy is restricted to in-frame clones and leaves out a portion. The sample contains roughly 140,000 clones, roughly 87% of which appear only once. The material sequenced was blood, taken from a patient whose treatment included radiotherapy and nephrectomy. The receptors derive from a woman in her forties or fifties with renal cell carcinoma. The CDR3 runs from the conserved cysteine through the conserved F or W. Each record gives: J gene, clone size, D gene, V gene, CDR3 protein. The D gene is left open where the match is weak. A row's size may be missing; if present it is once, few, many or a size class.

J gene: TRBJ2-7; clone size: NA; D gene: NA; V gene: TRBV19; CDR3 protein: CASTNRPPYEQYF
J gene: TRBJ2-1; clone size: NA; D gene: NA; V gene: TRBV5-1; CDR3 protein: CASSPPGLIYNEQFF
J gene: TRBJ1-2; clone size: NA; D gene: NA; V gene: TRBV5-1; CDR3 protein: CASSWGGAGNYGYTF
J gene: TRBJ2-7; clone size: NA; D gene: NA; V gene: TRBV21-1; CDR3 protein: CASSKSRTDTYEQYF
J gene: TRBJ1-4; clone size: NA; D gene: NA; V gene: TRBV5-1; CDR3 protein: CASSLGTADEKLFF
J gene: TRBJ2-3; clone size: NA; D gene: TRBD1; V gene: TRBV7-2; CDR3 protein: CASSRDRRTDTQYF
J gene: TRBJ1-2; clone size: NA; D gene: TRBD1; V gene: TRBV5-6; CDR3 protein: CASSPTGPNYGYTF
J gene: TRBJ1-1; clone size: many; D gene: TRBD1; V gene: TRBV5-1; CDR3 protein: CASSSRQGLNTEAFF
J gene: TRBJ2-3; clone size: NA; D gene: NA; V gene: TRBV6-1; CDR3 protein: CASSDWGVTDTQYF
J gene: TRBJ1-1; clone size: NA; D gene: NA; V gene: TRBV6-6; CDR3 protein: CAIIRDTEAFF
J gene: TRBJ2-5; clone size: NA; D gene: TRBD2; V gene: TRBV4-1; CDR3 protein: CASSLAGGRKTQYF
J gene: TRBJ1-2; clone size: once; D gene: NA; V gene: TRBV7-2; CDR3 protein: CASSPRNAYGYTF
J gene: TRBJ2-3; clone size: NA; D gene: TRBD2; V gene: TRBV6-6; CDR3 protein: CASVRRGETDTQYF